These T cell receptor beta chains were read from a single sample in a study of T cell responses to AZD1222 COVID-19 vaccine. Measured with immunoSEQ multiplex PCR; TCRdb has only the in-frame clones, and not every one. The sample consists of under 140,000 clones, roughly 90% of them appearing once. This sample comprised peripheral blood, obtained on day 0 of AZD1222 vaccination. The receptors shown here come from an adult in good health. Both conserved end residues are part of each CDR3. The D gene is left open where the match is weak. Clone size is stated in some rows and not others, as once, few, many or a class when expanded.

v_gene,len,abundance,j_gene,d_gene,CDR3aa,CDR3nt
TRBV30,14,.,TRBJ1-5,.,CAWRPPGSNQPQHF,TGTGCCTGGAGGCCCCCGGGGAGCAATCAGCCCCAGCATTTT
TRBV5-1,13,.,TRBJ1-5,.,CASSSQAGEPQHF,TGCGCCAGCAGCTCACAGGCGGGGGAGCCCCAGCATTTT
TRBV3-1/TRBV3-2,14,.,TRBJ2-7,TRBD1,CASSPGQGHGEQYF,TGTGCCAGCAGCCCCGGACAGGGGCATGGGGAGCAGTACTTC
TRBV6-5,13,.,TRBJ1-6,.,CASSWGDRSSIYF,TGTGCCAGCAGTTGGGGGGACCGTTCCTCCATCTACTTT
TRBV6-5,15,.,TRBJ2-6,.,CASRSQGSGANVLTF,TGTGCCAGCAGAAGCCAGGGCTCTGGGGCCAACGTCCTGACTTTC
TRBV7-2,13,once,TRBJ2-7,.,CASSLGQLYEQYF,TGTGCCAGCAGCTTAGGCCAGTTATACGAGCAGTACTTC
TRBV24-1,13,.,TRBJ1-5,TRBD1,CATRKGAVQPQHF,TGTGCCACCAGGAAGGGGGCAGTTCAGCCCCAGCATTTT
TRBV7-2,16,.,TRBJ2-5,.,CASSLGDRSGRETQYF,TGTGCCAGCAGCTTAGGAGACCGCTCGGGGAGAGAGACCCAGTACTTC
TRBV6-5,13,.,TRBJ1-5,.,CASTRDGNQPQHF,TGTGCCAGCACACGGGATGGCAATCAGCCCCAGCATTTT
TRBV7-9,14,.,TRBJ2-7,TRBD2,CASSSPGRGREQYF,TGTGCCAGCAGCTCGCCTGGGAGGGGCCGCGAGCAGTACTTC
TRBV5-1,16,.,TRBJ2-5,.,CASSLGIETKGETQYF,TGCGCCAGCAGCTTGGGAATAGAAACTAAAGGGGAGACCCAGTACTTC
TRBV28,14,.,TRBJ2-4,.,CASSLYRQGNIQYF,TGTGCCAGCAGTTTATACCGGCAGGGAAACATTCAGTACTTC
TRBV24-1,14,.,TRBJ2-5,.,CATSGPHGLETQYF,TGTGCCACCAGTGGGCCGCACGGGCTAGAGACCCAGTACTTC
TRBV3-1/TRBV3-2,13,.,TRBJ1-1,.,CASSLVGGTEAFF,TGTGCCAGCAGCCTTGTGGGGGGCACTGAAGCTTTCTTT
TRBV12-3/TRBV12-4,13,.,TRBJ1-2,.,CASSHGGGYGYTF,TGTGCCAGCAGTCATGGGGGGGGCTATGGCTACACCTTC
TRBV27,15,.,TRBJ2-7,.,CASSLSSRVPYEQYF,TGTGCCAGCAGTTTATCGTCCAGGGTCCCCTACGAGCAGTACTTC
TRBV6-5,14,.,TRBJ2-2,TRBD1,CASRRQGVLGELFF,TGTGCCAGCAGGAGACAGGGGGTTTTAGGGGAGCTGTTTTTT
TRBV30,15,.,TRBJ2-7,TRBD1,CAWKRGQGAYYEQYF,TGTGCCTGGAAAAGGGGGCAGGGGGCGTACTACGAGCAGTACTTC
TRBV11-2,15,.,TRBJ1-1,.,CASSPISMGYTEAFF,TGTGCCAGCAGCCCGATAAGTATGGGGTACACTGAAGCTTTCTTT
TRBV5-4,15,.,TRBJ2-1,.,CASSVTSLSYNEQFF,TGTGCCAGCAGCGTCACTAGTTTGTCCTACAATGAGCAGTTCTTC
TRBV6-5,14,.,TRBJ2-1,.,CASSTRGPYNEQFF,TGTGCCAGCAGTACTCGGGGACCATACAATGAGCAGTTCTTC
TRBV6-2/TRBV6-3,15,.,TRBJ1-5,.,CASSQPGTGNQPQHF,TGTGCCAGCAGTCAGCCCGGGACGGGCAATCAGCCCCAGCATTTT
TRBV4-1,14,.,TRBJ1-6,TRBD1,CASSRGQGDSPLHF,TGCGCCAGCAGCCGAGGACAGGGCGACTCACCCCTCCACTTT
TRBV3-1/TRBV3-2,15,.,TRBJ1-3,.,CASSQMGQGGNTIYF,TGTGCCAGCAGCCAGATGGGGCAGGGTGGAAACACCATATATTTT
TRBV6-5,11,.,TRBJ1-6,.,CASSSVGPLHF,TGTGCCAGCAGCTCAGTAGGACCCCTCCACTTT
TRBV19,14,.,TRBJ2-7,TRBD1,CASTAGTGLYEQYF,TGTGCCAGTACTGCGGGGACAGGGCTCTACGAGCAGTACTTC
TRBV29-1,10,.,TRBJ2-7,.,CSVRDYEQYF,TGCAGCGTTAGGGACTACGAGCAGTACTTC
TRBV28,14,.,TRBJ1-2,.,CASSLYNPNYGYTF,TGTGCCAGCAGTTTATACAATCCCAACTATGGCTACACCTTC
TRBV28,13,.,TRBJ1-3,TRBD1,CASYGTDRNTIYF,TGTGCCAGCTACGGGACAGACCGAAACACCATATATTTT
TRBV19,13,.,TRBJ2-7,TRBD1,CASSMRDRAEQYF,TGTGCCAGTAGTATGAGGGACAGGGCCGAGCAGTACTTC
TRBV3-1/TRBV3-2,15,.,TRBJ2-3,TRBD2,CASSQAAGGGYTQYF,TGTGCCAGCAGCCAAGCGGCGGGGGGTGGCTATACGCAGTATTTT
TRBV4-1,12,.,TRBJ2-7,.,CASSNTRIEQYF,TGCGCCAGCAGCAATACCAGGATCGAGCAGTACTTC
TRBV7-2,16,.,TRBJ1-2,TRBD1,CASSEDRGQMIYGYTF,TGTGCCAGCAGCGAGGACAGGGGCCAAATGATCTATGGCTACACCTTC
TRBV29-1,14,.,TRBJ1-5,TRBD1,CSVPTGGSNQPQHF,TGCAGCGTTCCTACAGGGGGCTCAAATCAGCCCCAGCATTTT
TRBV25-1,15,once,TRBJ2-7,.,CASSEKGAGTYEQYF,TGTGCCAGCAGTGAGAAGGGCGCGGGCACCTACGAGCAGTACTTC
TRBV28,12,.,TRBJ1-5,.,CASTVGNQPQHF,TGTGCCAGCACTGTTGGGAATCAGCCCCAGCATTTT
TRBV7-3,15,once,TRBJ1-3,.,CASSIGGATGNTIYF,TGTGCCAGCAGCATAGGGGGGGCGACTGGAAACACCATATATTTT
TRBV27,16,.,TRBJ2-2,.,CASSPRGRVNTGELFF,TGTGCCAGCAGTCCCCGTGGCAGGGTGAACACCGGGGAGCTGTTTTTT
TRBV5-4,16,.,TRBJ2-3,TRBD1,CASSLPPGQGSDTQYF,TGTGCCAGCAGCTTGCCTCCGGGACAGGGTTCAGATACGCAGTATTTT
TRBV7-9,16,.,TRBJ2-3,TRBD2,CASSLGLAGATDTQYF,TGTGCCAGCAGCCTGGGACTAGCGGGGGCCACAGATACGCAGTATTTT
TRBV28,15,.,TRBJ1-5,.,CASTDRVWSNQPQHF,TGTGCCAGCACCGACAGAGTTTGGAGCAATCAGCCCCAGCATTTT
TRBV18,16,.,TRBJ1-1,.,CASSPNLNRQNTEAFF,TGTGCCAGCTCACCCAACCTTAACAGGCAGAACACTGAAGCTTTCTTT
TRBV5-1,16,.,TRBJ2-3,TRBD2,CASSFLAGGISDTQYF,TGCGCCAGCAGCTTCCTAGCGGGGGGGATATCAGATACGCAGTATTTT
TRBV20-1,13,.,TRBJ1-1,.,CSASWGFNTEAFF,TGCAGTGCTAGTTGGGGCTTTAACACTGAAGCTTTCTTT
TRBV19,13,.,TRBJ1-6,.,CATSRGDNSPLHF,TGTGCCACCTCTCGGGGAGATAATTCACCCCTCCACTTT
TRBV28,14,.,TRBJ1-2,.,CASSSWTVNYGYTF,TGTGCCAGCAGTTCGTGGACAGTTAACTATGGCTACACCTTC
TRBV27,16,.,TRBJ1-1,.,CASSSISGGRGTEAFF,TGTGCCAGCAGTTCTATTTCGGGAGGGCGAGGCACTGAAGCTTTCTTT
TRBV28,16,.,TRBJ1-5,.,CASSPWTGISNQPQHF,TGTGCCAGCAGTCCCTGGACCGGTATTAGCAATCAGCCCCAGCATTTT
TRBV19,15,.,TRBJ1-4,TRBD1,CASTTDRSRNEKLFF,TGTGCCAGTACCACGGACAGGTCCCGGAATGAAAAACTGTTTTTT
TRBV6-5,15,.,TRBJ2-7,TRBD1,CASSYSTTGGHEQYF,TGTGCCAGCAGTTACTCGACAACAGGGGGGCACGAGCAGTACTTC
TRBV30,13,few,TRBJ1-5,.,CAWSMDSNQPQHF,TGTGCCTGGAGTATGGATAGCAATCAGCCCCAGCATTTT